This passage covers 5 T cell receptor beta chains from one sample sequenced in a study of T cells after yellow fever vaccination. TCRdb processed the 5' RACE reads anew with MiXCR; each CDR3 protein has one entry. The sample shows about 400,000 distinct CDR3 sequences, roughly 6.2% of them seen only once. Sequenced material: PBMCs, taken 5 days after the yellow fever booster vaccination. These receptors were collected from a man younger than 40 who received the YFV17D yellow fever vaccine.

In its sample, this clonotype was seen many times. V and J are TRBV5-5 and TRBJ1-6; D uncertain. This CDR3 spans 17 amino acids. Germline V gene lookup returns CDR1 SGHKS and CDR2 YYEKEE (reference sequence). V lost 0 bases and J lost 4, with 14 bases in between. The CDR3 is CASSLAFGQGYNSPLHF. DNA for the CDR3: TGTGCCAGCAGCTTGGCCTTTGGGCAAGGTTATAATTCACCCCTCCACTTT. The complete variable domain, with remaining parts taken from reference TRBV5-5 and TRBJ1-6, reads DAGVTQSPTHLIKTRGQQVTLRCSPISGHKSVSWYQQVLGQGPQFIFQYYEKEERGRGNFPDRFSARQFPNYSSELNVNALLLGDSALYLCASSLAFGQGYNSPLHFGNGTRLTVT.

This clonotype was seen many times. The genes are TRBV9 and TRBJ2-2; TRBD1 matches 8 bases. CDR3 length equals 16 residues. The V and J ends lost 2 bases and 4 bases, in that order; junction bases with no gene match: 7. CDR1 is SGDLS and CDR2 is YYNGEE in the germline V gene. The CDR3 loop is CASSVRTGRGTGELFF. The CDR3, as DNA: TGTGCCAGCAGCGTCAGGACAGGGCGCGGCACCGGGGAGCTGTTTTTT.

This rearrangement joins TRBV7-8 to TRBJ2-1, with D hard to call. Trimming pared 5 bases from V and 5 bases from J, leaving 13 bases between. The germline V gene encodes CDR1 SGHVS and CDR2 FQNEAQ. CDR3 length: 14 amino acids. CDR3 DNA sequence: TGTGCCAGCAGCCCCGCCCAAACCAACAATGAGCAGTTCTTC. Translation: CASSPAQTNNEQFF.

This clonotype was seen only a few times. This rearrangement joins TRBV19 to TRBJ1-2; possible D gene TRBD1, 5 bases. The CDR3 runs 11 residues. Germline CDR1 reads LNHDA; CDR2 reads SQIVND (reference sequence). Trimming shortened V by 4 bases and J by 7 bases, and 7 bases separated the two germline ends. CDR3 protein: CASSTRVGYTF. CDR3 sequence (DNA): TGTGCCAGTAGTACCAGGGTTGGCTACACCTTC.

This clonotype was observed at least ten times. The J gene is TRBJ2-2, the V gene TRBV7-8; tentatively, D is TRBD1 or TRBD2 (5 bases each). CDR1 and CDR2 (germline): SGHVS, FQNEAQ. The CDR3 has 16 amino acids. Trimming took 5 bases from V and 4 from J, leaving 17 bases between them. CDR3 amino acids: CASSRVRDGSTGELFF. The CDR3 DNA reads as TGTGCCAGCAGCCGGGTGAGGGACGGAAGCACCGGGGAGCTGTTTTTT.